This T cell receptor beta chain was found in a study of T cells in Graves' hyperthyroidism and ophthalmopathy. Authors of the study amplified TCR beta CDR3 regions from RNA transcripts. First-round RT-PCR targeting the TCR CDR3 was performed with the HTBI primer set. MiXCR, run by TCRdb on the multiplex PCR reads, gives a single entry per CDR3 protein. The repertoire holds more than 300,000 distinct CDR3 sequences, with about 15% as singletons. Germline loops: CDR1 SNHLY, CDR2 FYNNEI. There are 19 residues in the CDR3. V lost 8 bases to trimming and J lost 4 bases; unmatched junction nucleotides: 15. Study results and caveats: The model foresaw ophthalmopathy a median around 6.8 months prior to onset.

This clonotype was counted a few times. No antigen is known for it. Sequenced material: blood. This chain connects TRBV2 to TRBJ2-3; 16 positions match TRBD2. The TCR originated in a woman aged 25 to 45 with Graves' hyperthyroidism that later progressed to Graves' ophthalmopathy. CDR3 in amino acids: CASGRGGLAGGPGADTQYF. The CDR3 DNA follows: TGTGCCAGCGGTCGAGGGGGACTAGCGGGGGGGCCAGGTGCAGATACGCAGTATTTT.